The T cell receptor (beta chain) described here comes from a study of Graves' ophthalmopathy and Graves' hyperthyroidism (dated 2018 in TCRdb). Study-wide context: Peripheral blood was collected before any treatment was given, at the time of initial diagnosis. In total, 135 blood samples were TCR-sequenced: fewer than 50 ophthalmopathy, some 75 hyperthyroidism and some 17 hyperthyroidism-to-ophthalmopathy patients. In six or seven hyperthyroidism patients, the T-cell repertoires found in thyroid tissue were compared with those found in blood. The independent validation cohort included 18 to 20 hyperthyroidism patients plus 17 patients who later progressed from hyperthyroidism to ophthalmopathy. The study used TCR beta repertoire signatures to distinguish Graves' ophthalmopathy from Graves' hyperthyroidism and to predict progression to ophthalmopathy. Following sample collection, hyperthyroidism patients were given methimazole at a starting dose of 30 mg daily, and ophthalmopathy patients were given high-dose intravenous methylprednisolone. To explore V-J signatures that distinguish ophthalmopathy from hyperthyroidism, a discovery set of about a hundred patients was enrolled, made up of more than 40 with ophthalmopathy and some 60 with stable hyperthyroidism. Broader findings and caveats from the paper: In cross-validation, the 13-signature model distinguished ophthalmopathy from stable hyperthyroidism with 85% to 90% sensitivity and roughly 81% specificity, and in the test set the corresponding values were 80% and 75%. In validation, the model predicted ophthalmopathy progression with about 71% sensitivity and around 72% specificity; approximately 12 predicted patients were CT-confirmed with GO in a median of approximately six months. No statistical method was used to predetermine the sample size, and group allocation was not hidden from the investigators. Among expanded thyroid clonotypes with frequency above 0.001, most also showed up in blood, which suggests that blood repertoires may reflect the thyroid immune response.

Notes on this clonotype: It has no known antigen specificity. Base qualities are not provided; no much larger clone lies one nucleotide away.

The ophthalmopathy patients had moderately to severely active disease, with a Clinical Activity Score of 3 or higher, a NOSPECS grade of 4 or higher, and a disease duration of less than 3 months. Patients with other autoimmune diseases, uncontrolled infections, pregnancy or lactation were excluded from the study. Diagnosis was based on clinical symptoms, serum thyroxine, TRAb, thyroid ultrasound and orbital computed tomography. Using Ficoll-Paque density gradient centrifugation, PBMCs were isolated from 8.5 to 10 ml of fresh peripheral blood. Total RNA was extracted with Trizol reagent and quality-checked on an Agilent 2100 Bioanalyzer. The CDR3 measures 15 amino acids from cysteine to phenylalanine. Kept here is only the CDR3 DNA, which spans 45 bases and is read in frame from base 1. V gives up 1 base and J gives up 4 bases, and the segment between their germline ends measures 14 bases. According to the germline V gene, CDR1 reads SGHRS and CDR2 reads YFSETQ.

For repertoire sequencing, TCR beta CDR3 regions were amplified from RNA transcripts. The first round of RT-PCR was done with HTBI primers and the Qiagen OneStep RT-PCR kit, and was followed by a second round of multiplex PCR, then size selection and purification. Sequencing of the libraries was carried out on an Illumina HiSeq2000 in paired-end mode with 100 bp reads. Concerning the study's data processing: SOAPnuke was used to process the reads, removing any read that contained adapters or uncalled bases, had a mean Phred below 15, or lacked an exact match to the constant primer or identifier. COPE v1.2.5 was used to merge high-quality paired reads. Unique nucleotide sequences were defined as clonotypes and aligned to IMGT TRB V, D and J references using MiTCR v1.1. The analysis was limited to V-J combinations with a frequency above 0.0001, which together covered 98% to 99.2% of repertoires. For each V-J combination, a TCR clonal expansion and chaos score was defined as F50 clonal expansion divided by the chaos observed in the TCRdist matrix. Welch's t-statistics and random forest were used to narrow the features down to about a dozen V-J combinations, which were then fed into a naive Bayes classifier. Thyroid-blood repertoire similarity was quantified with the Morisita-Horn index. TCRdb reworked the public reads: Q25 trimming with fastp, MiXCR clone assembly, productive beta chains retained. One record per CDR3 amino acid sequence lists the most common genes and DNA. The V and J calls and clone size are TCRdb's, not the authors'. The table for this sample lists about 700,000 distinct CDR3 sequences; approximately 39% of them were counted only once. The ten biggest clones cover 2.5% to 3.5% of the sample.

The receptor was derived from an adult man with Graves' ophthalmopathy. The chain uses TRBV5-1 and TRBJ2-5; the D segment could be TRBD1, given 7 matching bases. The source material was peripheral blood. DNA sequence: TGCGCCAGCAGCTTGTTTGCAGGGGGAGGAGAGACCCAGTACTTC. Its protein reads: CASSLFAGGGETQYF.